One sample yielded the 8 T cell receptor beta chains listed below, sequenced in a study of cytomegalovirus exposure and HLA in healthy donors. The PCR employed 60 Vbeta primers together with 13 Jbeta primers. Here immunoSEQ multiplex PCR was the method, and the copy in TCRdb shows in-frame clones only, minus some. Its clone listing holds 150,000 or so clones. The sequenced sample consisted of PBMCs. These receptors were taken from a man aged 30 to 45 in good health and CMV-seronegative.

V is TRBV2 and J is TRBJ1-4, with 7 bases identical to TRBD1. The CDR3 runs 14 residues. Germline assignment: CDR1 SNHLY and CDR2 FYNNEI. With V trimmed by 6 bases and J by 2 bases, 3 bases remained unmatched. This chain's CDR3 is CASRGDSTNEKLFF. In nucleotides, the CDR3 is TGTGCCAGCAGGGGGGACAGTACTAATGAAAAACTGTTTTTT.

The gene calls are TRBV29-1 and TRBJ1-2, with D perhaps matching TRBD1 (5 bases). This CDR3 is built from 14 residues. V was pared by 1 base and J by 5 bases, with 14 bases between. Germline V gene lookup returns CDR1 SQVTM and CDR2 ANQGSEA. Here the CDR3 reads CSVEVTAGRYGYTF. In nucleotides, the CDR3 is TGCAGCGTTGAAGTCACCGCAGGGCGGTATGGCTACACCTTC.

In nucleotides, the CDR3 is TGCGCCAGTCGGACAGGGAGCTCCTACGAGCAGTACTTC. Protein sequence: CASRTGSSYEQYF. The chain is built from TRBV5-1 and TRBJ2-7; 8 positions agree with TRBD1. Germline V CDR1 and CDR2: SGHRS, YFSETQ. After removal of 8 bases from V and 0 bases from J, the junction contained 4 bases not matched to a gene. This CDR3 is 13 amino acids long.

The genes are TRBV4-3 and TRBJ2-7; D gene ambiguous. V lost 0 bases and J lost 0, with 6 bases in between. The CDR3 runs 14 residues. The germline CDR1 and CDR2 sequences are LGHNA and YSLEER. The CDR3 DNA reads TGCGCCAGCAGCCAAGAACCGGGCTCCTACGAGCAGTACTTC. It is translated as CASSQEPGSYEQYF.

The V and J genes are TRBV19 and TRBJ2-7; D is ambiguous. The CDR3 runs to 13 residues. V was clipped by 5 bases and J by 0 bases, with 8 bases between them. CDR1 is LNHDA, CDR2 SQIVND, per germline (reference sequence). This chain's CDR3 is CASSRRSSYEQYF. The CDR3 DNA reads TGTGCCAGTAGTCGTCGGTCCTCCTACGAGCAGTACTTC. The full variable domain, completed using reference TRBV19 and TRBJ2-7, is DGGITQSPKYLFRKEGQNVTLSCEQNLNHDAMYWYRQDPGQGLRLIYYSQIVNDFQKGDIAEGYSVSREKKESFPLTVTSAQKNPTAFYLCASSRRSSYEQYFGPGTRLTVT.

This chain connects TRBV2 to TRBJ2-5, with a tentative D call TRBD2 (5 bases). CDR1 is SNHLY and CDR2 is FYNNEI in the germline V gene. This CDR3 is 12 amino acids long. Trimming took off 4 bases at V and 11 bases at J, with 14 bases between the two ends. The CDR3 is CASSGDSEFQYF. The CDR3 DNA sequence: TGTGCCAGCAGTGGGGATAGCGAGTTTCAGTACTTC.

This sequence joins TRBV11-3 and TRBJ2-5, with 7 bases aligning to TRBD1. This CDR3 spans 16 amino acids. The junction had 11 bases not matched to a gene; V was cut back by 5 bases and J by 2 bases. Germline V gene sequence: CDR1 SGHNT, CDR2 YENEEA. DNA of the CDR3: TGTGCCAGCAGCAAATTCTTATTGGGACAGCAAGAGACCCAGTACTTC. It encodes CASSKFLLGQQETQYF.

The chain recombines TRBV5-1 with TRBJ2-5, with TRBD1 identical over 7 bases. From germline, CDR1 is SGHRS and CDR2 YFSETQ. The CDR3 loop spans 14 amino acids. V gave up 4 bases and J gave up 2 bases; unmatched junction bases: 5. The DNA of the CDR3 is TGCGCCAGCAGCCCAGGACAGGAACAAGAGACCCAGTACTTC. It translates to CASSPGQEQETQYF.